Shown below are 15 T cell receptor beta chains from a single sample sequenced in a study of blood T cell repertoires in COVID-19. TCRdb's copy holds only in-frame clones and misses some; the assay was immunoSEQ multiplex PCR. The data show around 190,000 clones, 88% seen once. Sequenced input: peripheral blood. These receptors were collected from a human donor in a cohort sampled during active COVID-19.

This chain connects TRBV5-1 to TRBJ1-4; tentative D call: TRBD1 (6 bases). The CDR3 totals 16 residues. Germline V gene data show CDR1 as SGHRS and CDR2 as YFSETQ. V lost 0 bases to trimming and J lost 7 bases, with 16 bases between them. The CDR3 coding sequence is TGCGCCAGCAGCTTGGCCGGGACACAGGATCTTGAAAAACTGTTTTTT. As protein: CASSLAGTQDLEKLFF.

The genes are TRBV28 and TRBJ1-1; 9 bases agree with TRBD1. Germline V gives CDR1 MDHEN, CDR2 SYDVKM. The CDR3 has 15 amino acids. The J segment lost 1 base and the V segment lost 3 bases, leaving 3 bases of the junction unmatched. The CDR3 nucleotides read TGTGCCAGCAGTTTTAACAGGGGGCAGAACACTGAAGCTTTCTTT. It is translated as CASSFNRGQNTEAFF.

The chain uses TRBV10-2 and TRBJ1-2; D uncertain. The V gene lost 1 base and the J gene lost 8 bases, with 11 bases spanning the gap. Germline loops: CDR1 WSHSY, CDR2 SAAADI. The CDR3 covers 13 residues. CDR3 nucleotides: TGCGCCAGCAGTGAGTTGGAGGCGAGAGGCTACACCTTC. As protein: CASSELEARGYTF.

This sequence joins TRBV4-2 and TRBJ2-5, with a weak D call TRBD1 (6 bases). The CDR3 loop spans 13 amino acids. The V end was cut by 6 bases, the J end by 5 bases, with 13 bases between. Germline CDR1 reads LGHNA; CDR2 reads YNFKEQ. In DNA, the CDR3 is TGTGCCAGCAGGGCAGGGGCTTCTGAGACCCAGTACTTC. It encodes CASRAGASETQYF.

This sequence joins TRBV5-1 and TRBJ2-7, with 10 bases identical to TRBD1. Germline CDR1 and CDR2: SGHRS and YFSETQ. The V segment lost 4 bases and the J segment 2 bases; nucleotides outside the gene matches: 3. CDR3 length equals 14 residues. The CDR3 is CASSRDRGAYEQYF. CDR3 nucleotide sequence: TGCGCCAGCAGCCGGGACAGGGGAGCCTACGAGCAGTACTTC.

The rearrangement joins TRBV9 to TRBJ2-2, with D unresolved. CDR1 SGDLS and CDR2 YYNGEE come from the germline V gene. There are 15 residues in the CDR3. Trimming took off 0 bases at V and 1 base at J, with 7 bases between the two ends. The CDR3: CASSVGAKNTGELFF. CDR3 DNA: TGTGCCAGCAGCGTAGGGGCTAAGAACACCGGGGAGCTGTTTTTT.

The gene calls are TRBV27 and TRBJ1-4; 7 bases line up with TRBD1. Germline V gene sequence: CDR1 MNHEY, CDR2 SMNVEV (reference sequence). The CDR3 spans 14 residues. V gave up 7 bases and J gave up 7 bases; unmatched junction bases: 9. DNA of the CDR3: TGTGCCAGCATCGGAAGGCAGGGGGGTGAAAAACTGTTTTTT. Protein product: CASIGRQGGEKLFF.

The chain links TRBV19 to TRBJ2-3; TRBD2 might be the D (6 bases). Germline-derived CDR1 and CDR2 are LNHDA and SQIVND (reference sequence). The CDR3 runs 14 residues. Trimming pared 5 bases from V and 2 bases from J, leaving 11 bases between. The CDR3 protein is CASSGRGPTDTQYF. As DNA, the CDR3 is TGTGCCAGTAGTGGGCGGGGCCCCACAGATACGCAGTATTTT.

The chain has TRBV16 and TRBJ1-5, with 7 positions matching TRBD1. Germline V lookup: CDR1 KGHSY, CDR2 FQNENV. V shed 4 bases, J shed 6 bases, and the junction held 9 bases outside the gene matches. This CDR3 is 15 amino acids long. CDR3 nucleotides: TGTGCCAGCAGCCCCTTCGACAGGGCTGTTCAGCCCCAGCATTTT. Translation: CASSPFDRAVQPQHF. Looking up the rest from reference TRBV16 and TRBJ1-5 gives the full variable domain: GEEVAQTPKHLVRGEGQKAKLYCAPIKGHSYVFWYQQVLKNEFKFLISFQNENVFDETGMPKERFSAKCLPNSPCSLEIQATKLEDSAVYFCASSPFDRAVQPQHFGDGTRLSIL.

This chain connects TRBV5-1 to TRBJ2-5; 8 nucleotides agree with TRBD2. CDR3 length: 15 amino acids. Germline values: CDR1 SGHRS, CDR2 YFSETQ. Losses at the gene ends were 4 bases for V and 2 bases for J; bases not matched to a gene: 7. CDR3 in amino acids: CASSPGPGGQETQYF. The CDR3, as DNA: TGCGCCAGCAGCCCCGGACCGGGGGGGCAAGAGACCCAGTACTTC.

The chain carries TRBV5-5 and TRBJ1-1, with unresolved D. The CDR3 runs to 15 residues. V shed 4 bases and J shed 0 bases, with 13 bases lying between them. Looked up from germline, CDR1 is SGHKS and CDR2 is YYEKEE (reference sequence). The CDR3 loop reads CASSHSSGVNTEAFF. The CDR3 DNA is TGTGCCAGCAGCCACTCGTCCGGAGTGAACACTGAAGCTTTCTTT. The full variable domain, completed using reference TRBV5-5 and TRBJ1-1, is DAGVTQSPTHLIKTRGQQVTLRCSPISGHKSVSWYQQVLGQGPQFIFQYYEKEERGRGNFPDRFSARQFPNYSSELNVNALLLGDSALYLCASSHSSGVNTEAFFGQGTRLTVV.

The V and J genes are TRBV10-3 and TRBJ2-5; 9 nucleotides align to TRBD2. The germline gives CDR1 ENHRY, CDR2 SYGVKD. V lost 4 bases, J lost 1 base, and 4 bases stayed unmatched. The CDR3 sequence is 15 residues long. The CDR3 protein is CAISAASGVQETQYF. The CDR3 nucleotides read TGTGCCATCAGTGCCGCTAGCGGGGTCCAAGAGACCCAGTACTTC.

The V gene is TRBV11-2, the J gene TRBJ2-1; no reliable D call. The CDR3 totals 11 residues. The V end was cut by 5 bases, the J end by 5 bases, with 4 bases between. Germline assignment: CDR1 SGHAT and CDR2 FQNNGV. For the CDR3, the DNA is TGTGCCAGCAGCCGGGACAATGAGCAGTTCTTC. This sequence encodes CASSRDNEQFF.

The CDR3 bases are TGTGCCAGCAGTTATTCCAAGAGCCACTATGGCTACACCTTC. It encodes CASSYSKSHYGYTF. This sequence joins TRBV6-9 and TRBJ1-2; D is unresolved. Germline V gene data show CDR1 as MNHGY and CDR2 as SVAAGI. The CDR3 runs 14 residues. Trimming took 0 bases from V and 3 from J, leaving 8 bases between them.

This chain joins TRBV5-4 and TRBJ2-2; D possibly corresponds to TRBD1 (6 bases). Between the trimmed V and J ends, which lost 1 base and 2 bases, there was a span of 9 bases. Germline V gene sequence: CDR1 SGHNT, CDR2 YYREEE (reference sequence). CDR3 length: 15 amino acids. The CDR3 loop is CASSLKQGNTGELFF. CDR3 DNA sequence: TGTGCCAGCAGCTTGAAACAGGGTAACACCGGGGAGCTGTTTTTT.